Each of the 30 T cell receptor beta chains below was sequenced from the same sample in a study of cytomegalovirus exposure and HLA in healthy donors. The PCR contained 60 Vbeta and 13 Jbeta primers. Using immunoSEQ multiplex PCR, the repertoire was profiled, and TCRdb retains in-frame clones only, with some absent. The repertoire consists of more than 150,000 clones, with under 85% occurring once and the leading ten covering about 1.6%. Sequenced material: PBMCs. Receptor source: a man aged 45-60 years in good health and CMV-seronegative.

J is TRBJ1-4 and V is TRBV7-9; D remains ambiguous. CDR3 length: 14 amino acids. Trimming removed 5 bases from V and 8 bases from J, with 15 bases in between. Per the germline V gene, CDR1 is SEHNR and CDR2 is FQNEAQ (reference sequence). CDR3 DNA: TGTGCCAGCAGCCGCGGGAACTCAGGAGAAAAACTGTTTTTT. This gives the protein CASSRGNSGEKLFF.

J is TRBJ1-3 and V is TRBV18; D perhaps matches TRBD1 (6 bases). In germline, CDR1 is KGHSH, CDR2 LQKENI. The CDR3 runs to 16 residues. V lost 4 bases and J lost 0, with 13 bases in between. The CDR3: CASSLQGTSSGNTIYF. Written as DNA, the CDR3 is TGTGCCAGCTCACTGCAGGGGACTAGCTCTGGAAACACCATATATTTT.

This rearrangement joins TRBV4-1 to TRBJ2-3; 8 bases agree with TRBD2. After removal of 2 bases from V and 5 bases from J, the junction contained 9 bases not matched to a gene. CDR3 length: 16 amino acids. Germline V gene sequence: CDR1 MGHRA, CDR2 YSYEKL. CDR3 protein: CASSQLPAGDIDTQYF. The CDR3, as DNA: TGCGCCAGCAGCCAACTGCCAGCGGGAGATATAGATACGCAGTATTTT.

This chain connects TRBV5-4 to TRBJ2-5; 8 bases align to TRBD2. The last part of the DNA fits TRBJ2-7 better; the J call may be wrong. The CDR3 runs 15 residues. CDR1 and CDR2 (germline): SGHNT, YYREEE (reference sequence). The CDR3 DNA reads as TGTGCCAGCAGCTTGGGACTAGCGATTTCCTACGAGCAGTACTTC. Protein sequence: CASSLGLAISYEQYF.

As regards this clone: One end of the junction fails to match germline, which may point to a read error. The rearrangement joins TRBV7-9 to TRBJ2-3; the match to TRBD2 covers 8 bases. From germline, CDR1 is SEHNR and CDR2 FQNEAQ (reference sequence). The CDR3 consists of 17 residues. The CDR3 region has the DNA TGTTCCAGCAGCCCCCTCGGGGGGGCACATAGCACAGATACGCAGTATTTT. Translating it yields CSSSPLGGAHSTDTQYF.

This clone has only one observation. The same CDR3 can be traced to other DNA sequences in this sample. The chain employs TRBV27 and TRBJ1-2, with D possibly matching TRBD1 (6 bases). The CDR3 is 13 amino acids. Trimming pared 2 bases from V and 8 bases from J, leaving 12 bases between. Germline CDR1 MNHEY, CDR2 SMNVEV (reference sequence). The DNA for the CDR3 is TGTGCCAGCAGTTTACAGGGGAGTGGAGGCTACACCTTC. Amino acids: CASSLQGSGGYTF.

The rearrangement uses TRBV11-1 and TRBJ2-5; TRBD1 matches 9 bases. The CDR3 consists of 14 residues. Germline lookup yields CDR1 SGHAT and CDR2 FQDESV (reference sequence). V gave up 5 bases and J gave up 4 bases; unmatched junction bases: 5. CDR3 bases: TGTGCCAGCAGCCTACAGGGGGCCGCAGAGACCCAGTACTTC. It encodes CASSLQGAAETQYF.

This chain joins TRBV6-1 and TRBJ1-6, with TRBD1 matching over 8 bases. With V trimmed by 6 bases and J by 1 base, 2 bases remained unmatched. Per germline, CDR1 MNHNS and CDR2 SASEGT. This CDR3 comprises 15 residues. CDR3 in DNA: TGTGCCAGCAGGGACAGGGTGTCCTATAATTCACCCCTCCACTTT. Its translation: CASRDRVSYNSPLHF.

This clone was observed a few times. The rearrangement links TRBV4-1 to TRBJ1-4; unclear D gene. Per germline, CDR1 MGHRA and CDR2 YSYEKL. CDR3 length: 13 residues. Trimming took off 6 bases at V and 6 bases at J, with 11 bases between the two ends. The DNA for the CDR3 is TGCGCCAGCAGTTACGAGGGATATGAAAAACTGTTTTTT. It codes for CASSYEGYEKLFF.

CDR3 region: CAWSDRINEKLFF. As DNA, the CDR3 is TGTGCCTGGAGCGACAGAATTAATGAAAAACTGTTTTTT. This chain connects TRBV30 to TRBJ1-4; D perhaps matches TRBD1 (5 bases). The CDR3 is 13 amino acids. Trimming left V 3 bases short and J 4 bases short, with 9 bases between. CDR1 GTSNPN and CDR2 SVGIG come from the germline V gene (reference sequence).

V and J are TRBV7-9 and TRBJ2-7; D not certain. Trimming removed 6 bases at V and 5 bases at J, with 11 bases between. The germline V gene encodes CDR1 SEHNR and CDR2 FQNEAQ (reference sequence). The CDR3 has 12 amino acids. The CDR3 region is CASSVQLDEQYF. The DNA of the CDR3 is TGTGCCAGCAGTGTTCAACTGGACGAGCAGTACTTC.

The CDR3 nucleotides are TGTGCCAGCAGCTTGACTAGCGGGGGGCCCGAGCAGTTCTTC. It translates to CASSLTSGGPEQFF. The J gene is TRBJ2-1, the V gene TRBV7-3; 13 bases fit TRBD2. CDR3 length equals 14 residues. Germline assignment: CDR1 SGHTA and CDR2 FQGTGA. The J segment lost 10 bases and the V segment lost 3 bases, leaving 3 bases of the junction unmatched.

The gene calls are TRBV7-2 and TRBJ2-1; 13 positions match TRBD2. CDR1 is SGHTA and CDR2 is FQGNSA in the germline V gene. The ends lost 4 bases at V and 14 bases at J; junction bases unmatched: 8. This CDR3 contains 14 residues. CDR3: CASSSAGTSGAEFF. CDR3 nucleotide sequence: TGTGCCAGCAGCTCCGCCGGGACTAGCGGGGCGGAGTTCTTC.

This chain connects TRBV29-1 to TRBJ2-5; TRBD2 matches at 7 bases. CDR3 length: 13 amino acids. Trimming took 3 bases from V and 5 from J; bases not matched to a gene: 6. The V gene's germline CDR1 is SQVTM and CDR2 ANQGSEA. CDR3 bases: TGCAGCGTTGATGGGCGGGGGACGGAGACCCAGTACTTC. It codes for CSVDGRGTETQYF.

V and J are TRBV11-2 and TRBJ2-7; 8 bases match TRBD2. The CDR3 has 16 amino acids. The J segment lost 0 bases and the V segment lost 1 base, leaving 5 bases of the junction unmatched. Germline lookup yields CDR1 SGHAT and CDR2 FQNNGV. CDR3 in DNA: TGTGCCAGCAGCTTAGGGTATAGCGGGGCCTCCTACGAGCAGTACTTC. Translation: CASSLGYSGASYEQYF.

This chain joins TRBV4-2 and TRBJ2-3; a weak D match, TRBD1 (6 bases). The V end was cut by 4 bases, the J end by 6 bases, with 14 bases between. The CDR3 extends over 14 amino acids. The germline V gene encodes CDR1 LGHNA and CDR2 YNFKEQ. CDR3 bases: TGTGCCAGCAGCCGACCGGGACAACCTGATACGCAGTATTTT. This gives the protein CASSRPGQPDTQYF.

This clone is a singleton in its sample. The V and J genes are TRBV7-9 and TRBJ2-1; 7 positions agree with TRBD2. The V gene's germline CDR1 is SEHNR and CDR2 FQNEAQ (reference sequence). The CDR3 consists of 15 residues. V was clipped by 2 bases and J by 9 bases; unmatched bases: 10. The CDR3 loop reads CASSLLTSFDSEQFF. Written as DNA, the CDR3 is TGTGCCAGCAGCTTACTGACTAGCTTTGATAGTGAGCAGTTCTTC. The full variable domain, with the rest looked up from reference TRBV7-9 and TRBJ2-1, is DTGVSQNPRHKITKRGQNVTFRCDPISEHNRLYWYRQTLGQGPEFLTYFQNEAQLEKSRLLSDRFSAERPKGSFSTLEIQRTEQGDSAMYLCASSLLTSFDSEQFFGPGTRLTVL.

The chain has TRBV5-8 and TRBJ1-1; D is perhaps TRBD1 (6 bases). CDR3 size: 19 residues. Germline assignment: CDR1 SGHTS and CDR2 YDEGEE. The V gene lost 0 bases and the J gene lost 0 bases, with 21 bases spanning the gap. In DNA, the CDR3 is TGTGCCAGCAGCTTGGGGACAGCCACCCGACCCCACATGAACACTGAAGCTTTCTTT. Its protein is CASSLGTATRPHMNTEAFF.

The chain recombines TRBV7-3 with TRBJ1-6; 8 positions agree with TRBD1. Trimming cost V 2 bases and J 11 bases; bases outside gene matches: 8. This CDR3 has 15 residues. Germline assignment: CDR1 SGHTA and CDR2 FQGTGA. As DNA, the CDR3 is TGTGCCAGCAGCTTAGGACAGGGAGGAGGGGCACCCCTCCACTTT. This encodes CASSLGQGGGAPLHF. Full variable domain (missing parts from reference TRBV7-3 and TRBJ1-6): GAGVSQTPSNKVTEKGKYVELRCDPISGHTALYWYRQSLGQGPEFLIYFQGTGAADDSGLPNDRFFAVRPEGSVSTLKIQRTERGDSAVYLCASSLGQGGGAPLHFGNGTRLTVT.

The CDR3 DNA sequence: TGTGCCAGCTCACCACTGCTAGGGACAGGGGAGAACACCGGGGAGCTGTTTTTT. It is translated as CASSPLLGTGENTGELFF. The chain links TRBV18 to TRBJ2-2; 10 positions match TRBD1. Germline V gives CDR1 KGHSH, CDR2 LQKENI. This CDR3 contains 18 residues. With 1 base clipped from V and 1 base from J, the junction kept 6 bases outside the gene matches. The full variable domain, completed using reference TRBV18 and TRBJ2-2, is NAGVMQNPRHLVRRRGQEARLRCSPMKGHSHVYWYRQLPEEGLKFMVYLQKENIIDESGMPKERFSAEFPKEGPSILRIQQVVRGDSAAYFCASSPLLGTGENTGELFFGEGSRLTVL.

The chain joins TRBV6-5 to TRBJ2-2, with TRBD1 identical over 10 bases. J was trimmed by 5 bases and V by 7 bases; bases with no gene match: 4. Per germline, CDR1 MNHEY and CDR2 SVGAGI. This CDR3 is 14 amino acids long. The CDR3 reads CASTRTGGTGELFF. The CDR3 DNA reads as TGTGCCAGCACGAGGACAGGGGGTACCGGGGAGCTGTTTTTT.

The CDR3 loop reads CTSSPREGLVNEQFF. CDR3 DNA sequence: TGCACCAGCAGCCCTCGGGAGGGCCTTGTCAATGAGCAGTTCTTC. The chain has TRBV1 and TRBJ2-1; the table's TRBD2 call for D was not verified on the DNA. TRBV1 is deemed a pseudogene. The CDR3 totals 15 residues.

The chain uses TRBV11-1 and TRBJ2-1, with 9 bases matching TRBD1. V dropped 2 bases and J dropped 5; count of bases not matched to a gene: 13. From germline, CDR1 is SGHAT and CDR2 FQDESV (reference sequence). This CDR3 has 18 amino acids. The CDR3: CASSLSRYRTGVHNEQFF. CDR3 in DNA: TGTGCCAGCAGCTTAAGTCGGTATCGGACAGGGGTCCACAATGAGCAGTTCTTC.

The CDR3 spells CASSPGTGRYNEQFF. DNA of the CDR3: TGTGCCAGCAGCCCCGGCACCGGGAGATACAATGAGCAGTTCTTC. The chain links TRBV5-4 to TRBJ2-1, with D tentatively TRBD2 (6 bases). This CDR3 has 15 residues. V shed 4 bases and J shed 4 bases, with 15 bases lying between them. Germline CDR1 SGHNT, CDR2 YYREEE (reference sequence). Drawing the rest from reference TRBV5-4 and TRBJ2-1, the complete variable domain is ETGVTQSPTHLIKTRGQQVTLRCSSQSGHNTVSWYQQALGQGPQFIFQYYREEENGRGNFPPRFSGLQFPNYSSELNVNALELDDSALYLCASSPGTGRYNEQFFGPGTRLTVL.

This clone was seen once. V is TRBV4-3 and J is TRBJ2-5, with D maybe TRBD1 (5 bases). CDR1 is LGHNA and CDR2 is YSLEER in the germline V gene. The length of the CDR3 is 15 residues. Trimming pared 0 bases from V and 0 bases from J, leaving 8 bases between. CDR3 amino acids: CASSQDKGYQETQYF. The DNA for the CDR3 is TGCGCCAGCAGCCAAGATAAGGGGTACCAAGAGACCCAGTACTTC.

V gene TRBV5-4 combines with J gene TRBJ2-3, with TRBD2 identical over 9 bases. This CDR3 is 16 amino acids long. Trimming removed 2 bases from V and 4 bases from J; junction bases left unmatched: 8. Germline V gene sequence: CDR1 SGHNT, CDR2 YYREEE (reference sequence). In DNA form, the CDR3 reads TGTGCCAGCAGCTTTGGGTTAGCGGGGGCCCCAGATACGCAGTATTTT. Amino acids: CASSFGLAGAPDTQYF.

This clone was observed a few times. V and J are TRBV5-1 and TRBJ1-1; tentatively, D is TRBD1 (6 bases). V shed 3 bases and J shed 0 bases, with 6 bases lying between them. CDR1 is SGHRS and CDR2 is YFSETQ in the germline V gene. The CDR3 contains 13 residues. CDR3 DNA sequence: TGCGCCAGCAGCTGGACAGTGAACACTGAAGCTTTCTTT. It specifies CASSWTVNTEAFF.

CDR3 protein: CASSLGGGRGKETQYF. CDR3 sequence (DNA): TGTGCCAGCAGCTTAGGAGGCGGGAGAGGAAAAGAGACCCAGTACTTC. The V call is TRBV7-9, the J call TRBJ2-5, with 7 bases identical to TRBD2. V trimming: 1 base; J trimming: 3 bases; junction bases outside the gene matches: 8. This CDR3 spans 16 amino acids. Germline CDR1 reads SEHNR; CDR2 reads FQNEAQ (reference sequence).

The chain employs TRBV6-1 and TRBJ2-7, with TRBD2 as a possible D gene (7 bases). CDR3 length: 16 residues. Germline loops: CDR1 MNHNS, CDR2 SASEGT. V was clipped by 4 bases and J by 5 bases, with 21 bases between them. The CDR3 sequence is CASSVDLSGGPNEQYF. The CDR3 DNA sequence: TGTGCCAGCAGTGTAGACCTGTCGGGGGGCCCCAACGAGCAGTACTTC.

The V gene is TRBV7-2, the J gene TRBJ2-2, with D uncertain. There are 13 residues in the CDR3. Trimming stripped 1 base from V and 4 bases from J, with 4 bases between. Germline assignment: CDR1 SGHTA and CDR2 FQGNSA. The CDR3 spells CASSLVRTGELFF. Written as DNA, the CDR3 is TGTGCCAGCAGCTTAGTTCGCACCGGGGAGCTGTTTTTT.